This T cell receptor beta chain came from a study of tumor and adjacent non-tumor tissue in lung cancer. Study summary: The cohort had about 12 adenocarcinoma, a couple of squamous cell and 1 small cell patients. Stage I to III disease affected 10 men and roughly five women aged about 31 to 80. Study-wide results and limits: Compared with tumor, normal lung showed significantly lower TCR diversity. Shorter survival was associated with higher TCR diversity in tumors.

A note on this clonotype: Its antigen is not known. One base away lies a much larger clone, so this may be a sequencing read error.

The template was RNA from unsorted bulk tissue. The ends were cut back, 4 bases at V and 4 bases at J, with 12 bases in the middle. CDR1 and CDR2 (germline): SGHDT, YYEEEE. This CDR3 contains 13 residues. TCRbeta libraries were built with three rounds of nested PCR, modified from ARM-PCR. MiXCR, run by TCRdb on the multiplex PCR reads, gives a single entry per CDR3 protein. The table has 200,000 to 250,000 distinct CDR3 sequences, less than 80% seen once. The receptor was isolated from a man in his 60s with non-small cell lung cancer. Sequencing was done on a sample of lung tumor tissue. The chain carries TRBV5-6 and TRBJ2-7; no reliable D call. CDR3 DNA: TGTGCCAGCAGCCTCCTCGACGAATACGAGCAGTACTTC. Encoded protein: CASSLLDEYEQYF.